The entry that follows covers one T cell receptor (beta chain) sequence. These data are taken from a study of blood T cell repertoires in COVID-19. Study-wide context: The United States, Italy and Spain were the sources of the acute and convalescent COVID-19 samples. The cDNA or gDNA used as material had been derived from T cells, B-cell-depleted T cells, or PBMCs.

In the authors' methods: Researchers report that nucleated cell counts were estimated from reference gene primer amplification. Repertoires were generated with immunoSEQ multiplex PCR, while TCRdb's copy carries only in-frame clones and drops some. Clonal size and the V and J genes are those of that table, whereas D and trimming came from the DNA. The sample records around 68,000 clones, over 85% being singletons. Germline V gene lookup returns CDR1 SGHKS and CDR2 YYEKEE (reference sequence). V lost 0 bases to trimming and J lost 4 bases, with 17 bases between them. The CDR3 is 16 residues long. This receptor was identified in a man aged 65 to 79 with active COVID-19. Sequenced material: peripheral blood. The chain links TRBV5-5 to TRBJ2-7, with unresolved D. The CDR3 nucleotides are TGTGCCAGCAGCTTGGTCCAGGCGCCAGAGCCTTACGAGCAGTACGTC. Translated: CASSLVQAPEPYEQYV.